This T cell receptor beta chain is from a study of T cells after yellow fever vaccination. At the level of the study: Preparation of the low-cell-number fractions used SMART-Seq v4 Ultra Low Input.

The CDR3 is 14 residues long. V lost 5 bases to trimming and J lost 5 bases; unmatched junction nucleotides: 6. Germline V gene lookup returns CDR1 SGHVS and CDR2 FNYEAQ. UMIs were added to TCR cDNA along with a universal primer site when it was made by 5'RACE template switching. Using its own MiXCR run on the 5' RACE reads, TCRdb lists one record per CDR3 protein. The table includes about 550,000 distinct CDR3 sequences, about 19% detected once. This clonotype was seen only a few times. The antigen is unknown. General observations from the study: Clonotypes appearing in both CD4 and CD8 compartments existed, and their share was small. Among primary-vaccination clones, most reappeared after the booster, at roughly 96% for CD4 and approximately 88% for CD8.

The receptor comes from a man aged 25 to 45 who received the YFV17D yellow fever vaccine. The sample was PBMCs, taken 15 days after the yellow fever booster vaccination. The chain recombines TRBV7-6 with TRBJ2-5; 9 nucleotides agree with TRBD1. The DNA for the CDR3 is TGTGCCAGCAGCCAACAAGACAGGGGGGAGACCCAGTACTTC. Translating gives CASSQQDRGETQYF. Combining the CDR3 with reference TRBV7-6 and TRBJ2-5 gives the whole variable domain GAGVSQSPRYKVTKRGQDVALRCDPISGHVSLYWYRQALGQGPEFLTYFNYEAQQDKSGLPNDRFSAERPEGSISTLTIQRTEQRDSAMYRCASSQQDRGETQYFGPGTRLLVL.